This T cell receptor beta chain was retrieved from a study of blood T cell repertoires in COVID-19. Across the whole study: From the United States, Italy and Spain came samples of acute and convalescent COVID-19.

In the study's own analysis: For nucleated cells, counts were estimated from reference gene primer amplification. Sequencing was performed with immunoSEQ multiplex PCR; in TCRdb, only in-frame clones are kept and a portion is missing. The V and J calls and clone size come from that table; D and trimming were worked out from the DNA. The table includes some 300,000 clones, approximately 90% detected once. The V end lost 6 bases, the J end lost 8 bases, and 14 bases lay between the germline ends. Germline CDR1 is SGHTA and CDR2 is FQGTGA. The CDR3 runs 13 residues. This TCR was sampled from a woman aged 25 to 39 who had recovered from COVID-19. Sequenced material: peripheral blood. This chain links TRBV7-3 with TRBJ2-1; D perhaps matches TRBD2 (5 bases). The CDR3 DNA follows: TGTGCCAGCAGTTACACTCGGCGGGATGAGCAGTTCTTC. Its protein product is CASSYTRRDEQFF.